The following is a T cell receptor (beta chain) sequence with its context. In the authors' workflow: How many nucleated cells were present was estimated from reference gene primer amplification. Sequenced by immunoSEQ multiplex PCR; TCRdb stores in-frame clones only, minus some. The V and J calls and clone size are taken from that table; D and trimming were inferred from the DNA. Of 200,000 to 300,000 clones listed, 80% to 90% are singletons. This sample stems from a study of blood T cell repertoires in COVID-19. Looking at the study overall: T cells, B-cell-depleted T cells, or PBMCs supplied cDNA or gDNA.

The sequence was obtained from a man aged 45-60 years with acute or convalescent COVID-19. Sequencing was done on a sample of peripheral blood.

The CDR3 sequence is CASTRRLAGTSSEQFF. CDR3 bases: TGTGCCAGCACTCGTCGGCTGGCGGGGACCTCCAGTGAGCAGTTCTTC. The chain combines TRBV28 with TRBJ2-1; tentative D call: TRBD2 (6 bases). The CDR3 extends over 16 amino acids. V lost 7 bases, J lost 9 bases, and 25 bases lay in between. CDR1 is MDHEN and CDR2 is SYDVKM in the germline V gene.